This TCR beta chain is drawn from a study of read filtering for tumor transcriptome and immune sequencing. Germline CDR1 SGHNT, CDR2 YYREEE (reference sequence). The CDR3 spans 15 residues. Unmatched junction bases numbered 1, after V lost 3 bases and J lost 6 bases. From about 0.4 ug of RNA, a library with molecular barcoded alpha/delta and beta/gamma adaptors was made. TCRdb passed the reads through MiXCR, listing each CDR3 protein once. The sample yields some 41,000 distinct CDR3 sequences, roughly 13% seen once. Many counts were recorded for this clonotype. The chain joins TRBV5-4 to TRBJ2-1, with TRBD2 matching 15 bases. This clonotype was sampled from a donor aged 40 or older with multiple myeloma. The sample taken for sequencing was a population of CD138-negative cells sorted from bone marrow. In nucleotides, the CDR3 is TGTGCCAGCAGCTGGGGACTAGCGGGAGGCAATGAGCAGTTCTTC. It specifies CASSWGLAGGNEQFF.